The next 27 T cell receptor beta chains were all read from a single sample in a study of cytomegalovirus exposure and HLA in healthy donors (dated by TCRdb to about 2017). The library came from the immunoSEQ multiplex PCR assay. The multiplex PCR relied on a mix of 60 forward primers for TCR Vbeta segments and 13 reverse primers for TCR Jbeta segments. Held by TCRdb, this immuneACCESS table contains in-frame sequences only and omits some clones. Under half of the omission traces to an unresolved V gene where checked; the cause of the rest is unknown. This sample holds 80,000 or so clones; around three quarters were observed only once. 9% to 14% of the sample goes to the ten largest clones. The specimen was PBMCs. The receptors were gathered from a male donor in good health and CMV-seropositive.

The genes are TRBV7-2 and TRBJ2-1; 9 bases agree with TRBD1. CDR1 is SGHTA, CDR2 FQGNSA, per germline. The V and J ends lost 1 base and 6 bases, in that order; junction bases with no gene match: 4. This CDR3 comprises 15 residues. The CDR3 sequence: CASSLGDRDLNEQFF. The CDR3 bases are TGTGCCAGCAGCTTAGGGGACAGGGATCTCAATGAGCAGTTCTTC.

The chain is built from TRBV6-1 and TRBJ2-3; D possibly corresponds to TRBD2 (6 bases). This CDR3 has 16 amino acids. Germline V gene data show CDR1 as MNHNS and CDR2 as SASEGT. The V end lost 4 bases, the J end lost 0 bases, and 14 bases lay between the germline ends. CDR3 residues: CASSAGGAASTDTQYF. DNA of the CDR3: TGTGCCAGCAGTGCCGGAGGGGCGGCTAGCACAGATACGCAGTATTTT.

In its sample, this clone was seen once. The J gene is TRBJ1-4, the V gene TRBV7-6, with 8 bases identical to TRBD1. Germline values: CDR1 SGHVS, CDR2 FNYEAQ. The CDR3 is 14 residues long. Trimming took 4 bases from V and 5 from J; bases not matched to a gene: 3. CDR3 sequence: CASSSGGVNEKLFF. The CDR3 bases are TGTGCCAGCAGCTCAGGGGGCGTCAATGAAAAACTGTTTTTT.

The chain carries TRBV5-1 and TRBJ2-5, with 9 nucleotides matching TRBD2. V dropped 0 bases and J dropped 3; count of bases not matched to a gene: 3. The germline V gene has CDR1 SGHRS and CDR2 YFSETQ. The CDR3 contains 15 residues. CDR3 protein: CASSLGTSVKETQYF. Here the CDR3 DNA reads TGCGCCAGCAGCTTGGGGACTAGCGTTAAAGAGACCCAGTACTTC.

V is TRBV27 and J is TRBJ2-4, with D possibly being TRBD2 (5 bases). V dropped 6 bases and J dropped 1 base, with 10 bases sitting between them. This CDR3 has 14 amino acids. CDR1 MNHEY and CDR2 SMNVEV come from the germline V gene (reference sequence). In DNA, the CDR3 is TGTGCCAGCAGAGCGCCGGGGGCCAAAAACATTCAGTACTTC. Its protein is CASRAPGAKNIQYF.

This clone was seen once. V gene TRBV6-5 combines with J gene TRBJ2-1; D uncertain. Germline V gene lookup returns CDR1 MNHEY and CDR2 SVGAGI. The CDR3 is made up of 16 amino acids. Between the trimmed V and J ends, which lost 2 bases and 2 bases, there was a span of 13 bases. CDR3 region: CASSYNSRLPYNEQFF. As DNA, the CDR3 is TGTGCCAGCAGTTACAATTCTAGACTGCCCTACAATGAGCAGTTCTTC.

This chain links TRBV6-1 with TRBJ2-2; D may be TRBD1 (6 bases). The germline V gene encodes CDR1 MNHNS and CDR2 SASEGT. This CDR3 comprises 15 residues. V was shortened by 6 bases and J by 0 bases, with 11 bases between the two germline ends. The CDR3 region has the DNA TGTGCCAGCAGCTTCAGGACAGCGAACACCGGGGAGCTGTTTTTT. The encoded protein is CASSFRTANTGELFF.

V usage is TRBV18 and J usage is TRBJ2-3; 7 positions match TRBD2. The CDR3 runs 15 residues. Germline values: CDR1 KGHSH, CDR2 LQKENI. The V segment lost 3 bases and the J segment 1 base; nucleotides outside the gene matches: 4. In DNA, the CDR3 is TGTGCCAGCTCACCTACTAGCGAGCGCACAGATACGCAGTATTTT. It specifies CASSPTSERTDTQYF.

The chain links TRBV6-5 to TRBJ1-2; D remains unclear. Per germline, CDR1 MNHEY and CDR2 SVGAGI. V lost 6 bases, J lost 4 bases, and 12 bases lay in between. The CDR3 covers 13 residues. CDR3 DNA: TGTGCCAGCAGAGAGGGAGTAGGCTATGGCTACACCTTC. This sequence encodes CASREGVGYGYTF.

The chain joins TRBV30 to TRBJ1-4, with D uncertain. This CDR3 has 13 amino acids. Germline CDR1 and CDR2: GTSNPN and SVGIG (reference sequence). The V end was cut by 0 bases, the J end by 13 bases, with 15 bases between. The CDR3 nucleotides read TGTGCCTGGAGTGTACTCCCCGCAGAGGTACTGTTTTTT. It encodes CAWSVLPAEVLFF.

CDR3 DNA sequence: TGTGCCAGCAGCTTCGTCGCAGTTAACACTGAAGCTTTCTTT. Translating gives CASSFVAVNTEAFF. The gene calls are TRBV5-6 and TRBJ1-1; D unclear. Trimming pared 2 bases from V and 2 bases from J, leaving 10 bases between. The CDR3 totals 14 residues. The germline V gene has CDR1 SGHDT and CDR2 YYEEEE. Using reference TRBV5-6 and TRBJ1-1 for the parts outside the CDR3, the full variable domain is DAGVTQSPTHLIKTRGQQVTLRCSPKSGHDTVSWYQQALGQGPQFIFQYYEEEERQRGNFPDRFSGHQFPNYSSELNVNALLLGDSALYLCASSFVAVNTEAFFGQGTRLTVV.

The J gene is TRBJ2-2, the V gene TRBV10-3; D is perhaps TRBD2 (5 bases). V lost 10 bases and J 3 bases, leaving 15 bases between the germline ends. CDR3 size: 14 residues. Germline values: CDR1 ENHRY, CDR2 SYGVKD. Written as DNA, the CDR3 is TGTGCCACCACCACGGGGTGGGACACCGGGGAGCTGTTTTTT. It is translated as CATTTGWDTGELFF.

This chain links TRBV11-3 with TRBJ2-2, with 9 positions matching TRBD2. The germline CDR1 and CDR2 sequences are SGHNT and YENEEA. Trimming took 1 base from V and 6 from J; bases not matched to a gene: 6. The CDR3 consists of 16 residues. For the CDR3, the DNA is TGTGCCAGCAGCTTAGGGGGTAGCGGGAGTTCCGGGGAGCTGTTTTTT. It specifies CASSLGGSGSSGELFF. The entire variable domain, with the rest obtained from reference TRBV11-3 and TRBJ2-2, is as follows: EAGVVQSPRYKIIEKKQPVAFWCNPISGHNTLYWYLQNLGQGPELLIRYENEEAVDDSQLPKDRFSAERLKGVDSTLKIQPAELGDSAVYLCASSLGGSGSSGELFFGEGSRLTVL.

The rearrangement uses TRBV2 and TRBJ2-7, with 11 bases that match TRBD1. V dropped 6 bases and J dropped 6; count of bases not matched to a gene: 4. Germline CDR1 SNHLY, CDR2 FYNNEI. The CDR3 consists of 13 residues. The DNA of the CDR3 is TGTGCCAGCAGAGCCGGGACAGGGGGCGAGCAGTACTTC. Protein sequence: CASRAGTGGEQYF.

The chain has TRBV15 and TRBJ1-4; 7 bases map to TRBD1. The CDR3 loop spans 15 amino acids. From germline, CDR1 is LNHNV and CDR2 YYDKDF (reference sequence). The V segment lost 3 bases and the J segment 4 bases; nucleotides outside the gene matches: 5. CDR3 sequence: CATSRRQGSNEKLFF. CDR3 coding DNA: TGTGCCACCAGCAGGAGACAGGGCAGTAATGAAAAACTGTTTTTT.

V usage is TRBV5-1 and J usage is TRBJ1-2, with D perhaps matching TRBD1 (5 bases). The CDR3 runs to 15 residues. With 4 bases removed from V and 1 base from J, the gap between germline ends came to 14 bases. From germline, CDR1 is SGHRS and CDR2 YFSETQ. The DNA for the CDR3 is TGCGCCAGCAGCCCCACGGCGGGGGATAACTATGGCTACACCTTC. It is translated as CASSPTAGDNYGYTF.

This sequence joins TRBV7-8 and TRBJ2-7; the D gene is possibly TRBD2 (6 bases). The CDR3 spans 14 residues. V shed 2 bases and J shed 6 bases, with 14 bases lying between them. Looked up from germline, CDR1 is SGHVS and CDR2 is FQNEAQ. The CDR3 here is CASSLFPGRSEQYF. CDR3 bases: TGTGCCAGCAGCTTATTTCCAGGGAGGAGCGAGCAGTACTTC.

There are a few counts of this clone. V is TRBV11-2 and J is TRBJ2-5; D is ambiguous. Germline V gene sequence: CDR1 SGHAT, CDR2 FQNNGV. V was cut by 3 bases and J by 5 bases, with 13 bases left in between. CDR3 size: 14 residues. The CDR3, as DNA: TGTGCCAGCAGCTTCCAGGCAGGTCGGGAGACCCAGTACTTC. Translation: CASSFQAGRETQYF. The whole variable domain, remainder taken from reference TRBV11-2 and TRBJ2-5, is EAGVAQSPRYKIIEKRQSVAFWCNPISGHATLYWYQQILGQGPKLLIQFQNNGVVDDSQLPKDRFSAERLKGVDSTLKIQPAKLEDSAVYLCASSFQAGRETQYFGPGTRLLVL.

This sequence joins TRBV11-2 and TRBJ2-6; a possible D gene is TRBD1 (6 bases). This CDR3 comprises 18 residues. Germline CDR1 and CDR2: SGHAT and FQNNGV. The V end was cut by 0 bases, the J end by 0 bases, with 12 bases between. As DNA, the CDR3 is TGTGCCAGCAGCTTAGATTGGGGGCCTTCCTCTGGGGCCAACGTCCTGACTTTC. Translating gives CASSLDWGPSSGANVLTF.

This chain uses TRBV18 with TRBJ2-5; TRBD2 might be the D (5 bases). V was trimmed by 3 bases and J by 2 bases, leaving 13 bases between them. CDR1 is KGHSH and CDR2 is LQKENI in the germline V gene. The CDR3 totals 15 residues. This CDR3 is CASSPLEGIQETQYF. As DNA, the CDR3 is TGTGCCAGCTCACCTCTAGAGGGAATTCAAGAGACCCAGTACTTC.

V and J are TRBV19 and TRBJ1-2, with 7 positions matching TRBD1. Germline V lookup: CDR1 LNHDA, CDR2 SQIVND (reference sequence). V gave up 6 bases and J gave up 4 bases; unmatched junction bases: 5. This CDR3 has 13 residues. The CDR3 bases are TGTGCCAGTAGCCCGGGGACAGTCTATGGCTACACCTTC. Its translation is CASSPGTVYGYTF.

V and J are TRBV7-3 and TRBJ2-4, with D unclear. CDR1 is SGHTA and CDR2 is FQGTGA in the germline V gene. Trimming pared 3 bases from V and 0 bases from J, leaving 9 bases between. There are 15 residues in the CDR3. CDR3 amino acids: CASSFQAGAKNIQYF. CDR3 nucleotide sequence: TGTGCCAGCAGCTTTCAGGCCGGAGCCAAAAACATTCAGTACTTC.

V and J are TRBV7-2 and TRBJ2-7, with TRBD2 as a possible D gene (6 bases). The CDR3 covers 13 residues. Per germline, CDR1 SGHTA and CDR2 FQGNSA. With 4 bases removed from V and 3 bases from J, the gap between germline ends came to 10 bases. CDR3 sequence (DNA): TGTGCCAGCAGCTCGGGACTCTACTACGAGCAGTACTTC. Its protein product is CASSSGLYYEQYF.

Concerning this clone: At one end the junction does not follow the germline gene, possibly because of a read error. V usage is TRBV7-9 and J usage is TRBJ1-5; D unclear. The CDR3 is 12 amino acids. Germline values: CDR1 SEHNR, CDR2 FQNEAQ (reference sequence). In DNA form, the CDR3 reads TGTTCCAGCAGCCCTATGGATCAGCCCCAGCATTTT. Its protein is CSSSPMDQPQHF.

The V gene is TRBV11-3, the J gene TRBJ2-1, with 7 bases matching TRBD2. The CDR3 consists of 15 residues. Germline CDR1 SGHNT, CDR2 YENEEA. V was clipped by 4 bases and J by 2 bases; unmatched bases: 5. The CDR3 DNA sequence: TGTGCCAGCAGCTCGGGAGGAGACCCCTACAATGAGCAGTTCTTC. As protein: CASSSGGDPYNEQFF.

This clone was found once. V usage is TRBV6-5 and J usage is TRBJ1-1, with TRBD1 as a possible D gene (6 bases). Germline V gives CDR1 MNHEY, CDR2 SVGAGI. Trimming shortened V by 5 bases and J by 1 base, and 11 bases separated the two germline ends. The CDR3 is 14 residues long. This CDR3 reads CASSTRGWNTEAFF. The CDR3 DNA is TGTGCCAGCAGTACGAGGGGGTGGAACACTGAAGCTTTCTTT.

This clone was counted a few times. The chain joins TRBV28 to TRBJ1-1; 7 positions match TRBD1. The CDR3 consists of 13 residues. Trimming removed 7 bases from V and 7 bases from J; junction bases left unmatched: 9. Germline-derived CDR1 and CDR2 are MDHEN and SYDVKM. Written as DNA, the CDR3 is TGTGCCAGCAACCCGGGACAGCGGATTGAAGCTTTCTTT. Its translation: CASNPGQRIEAFF.